This T cell receptor (beta chain) stems from a study of blood T cell repertoires in COVID-19. Across the whole study: Italy, Spain and the United States were the sources of the convalescent and acute COVID-19 samples.

TCRdb's copy holds only in-frame clones and misses some; the assay was immunoSEQ multiplex PCR. The sample includes approximately 130,000 clones, 86% of them seen just once. Germline CDR1 and CDR2: SGHDT and YYEEEE. Trimming stripped 4 bases from V and 3 bases from J, with 8 bases between. CDR3 length equals 12 residues. Sample: peripheral blood. The receptor comes from a woman aged 45 to 65 who had recovered from COVID-19. The chain is built from TRBV5-6 and TRBJ2-7; possibly TRBD2 for D (5 bases). The CDR3 reads CASSAGHYEQYF. The DNA of the CDR3 is TGTGCCAGCAGCGCGGGTCACTACGAGCAGTACTTC.